This T cell receptor (beta chain) was sequenced for a study of cytotoxic CD8 clonotypes in ibrutinib-treated CLL. The study, taken as a whole, reports: Baseline-level clonality went beyond age-matched healthy donors and moved in step with circulating CD8+ T-cell counts. Clonality went up at the time of ibrutinib response, stayed stable in sustained remission, and later dropped back toward its baseline level at progression.

With 2 bases removed from V and 2 bases from J, the gap between germline ends came to 18 bases. CDR3 length: 17 residues. Germline loops: CDR1 SGHRS, CDR2 YFSETQ. To note about this clone: The antigen remains undetermined.

The table came from immunoSEQ multiplex PCR; TCRdb's copy has only in-frame clones and leaves some out. The sample records just over 35,000 clones, 65% to 75% being singletons. V and J are TRBV5-1 and TRBJ2-3, with D perhaps TRBD1 (6 bases). The material was PBMCs, obtained at disease progression, from a patient treated with ibrutinib. The receptor's source is a human donor with chronic lymphocytic leukemia. CDR3 loop: CASSFPSTGWDTDTQYF. CDR3 sequence (DNA): TGCGCCAGCAGCTTTCCATCGACAGGCTGGGACACAGATACGCAGTATTTT.